A selection of T cell receptor beta chains follows, all from one sample in a study of a mutant IDH1 vaccine in newly diagnosed glioma. Their cognate antigens are unknown. Method: immunoSEQ multiplex PCR; TCRdb's copy keeps in-frame clones and lacks some. Altogether 35,000 to 45,000 clones are present, 75% to 85% being singletons, with the ten largest covering 4% to 5.5%. Sequenced here: PBMCs, sampled from a glioma patient whose treatment included an IDH1 peptide vaccine. The receptor set was obtained from a woman between 50 and 59 years old with glioma. The conserved cysteine and the conserved F or W are not part of the CDR3 here. The D gene is left open where the match is weak. Not every row has a clone size; where given, it reads once, few, many or a size class.

size: .
D: TRBD2
V: TRBV27
J: TRBJ2-1
CDR3: ASTKRGAIYNEQF

size: .
D: TRBD2
V: TRBV14
J: TRBJ2-2
CDR3: ASSQGLAGPGELF

size: .
D: .
V: TRBV30
J: TRBJ1-2
CDR3: AWSAKPFYGYT

size: .
D: .
V: TRBV7-2
J: TRBJ2-5
CDR3: ASSLGLETQY

size: .
D: .
V: TRBV7-2
J: TRBJ1-1
CDR3: ASSRRANTEAF

size: .
D: .
V: TRBV5-6
J: TRBJ2-3
CDR3: ASSLWTRVDTQY

size: .
D: .
V: TRBV6-5
J: TRBJ1-2
CDR3: ASSSGNRDYGYT

size: .
D: .
V: TRBV27
J: TRBJ1-2
CDR3: ASRGLDAGYT

size: .
D: .
V: TRBV7-6
J: TRBJ2-5
CDR3: ASSPRFWGEETQY

size: medium-sized
D: .
V: TRBV4-3
J: TRBJ2-7
CDR3: ASSRTIEAGEGYEQY

size: .
D: .
V: TRBV18
J: TRBJ1-2
CDR3: ASSRSDNLLNYGYT

size: .
D: TRBD2
V: TRBV5-1
J: TRBJ2-1
CDR3: ASSWTRNNEQF

size: .
D: .
V: TRBV10-3
J: TRBJ1-2
CDR3: AISQGSSYGYT

size: .
D: TRBD1
V: TRBV5-1
J: TRBJ2-3
CDR3: ASSRGGTGSTDTQY

size: .
D: .
V: TRBV6-5
J: TRBJ2-7
CDR3: ASSYSRTPPYD

size: .
D: TRBD1
V: TRBV14
J: TRBJ2-7
CDR3: ASSLRTGYEQY

size: .
D: TRBD1
V: TRBV5-1
J: TRBJ2-5
CDR3: ASSLGGGEYRETQY

size: .
D: .
V: TRBV4-2
J: TRBJ1-1
CDR3: ASSQDREAGTEAF

size: .
D: .
V: TRBV4-2
J: TRBJ1-1
CDR3: ASHTNLGRGNTEAF

size: .
D: TRBD1
V: TRBV9
J: TRBJ2-5
CDR3: ASSPQGTVKGETQY

size: once
D: TRBD1
V: TRBV4-2
J: TRBJ1-2
CDR3: ASSQEKWTGNYGYT

size: few
D: .
V: TRBV5-4
J: TRBJ1-1
CDR3: ASSSLLNTEAF

size: .
D: TRBD1
V: TRBV9
J: TRBJ1-5
CDR3: ASSTQGGSNQPQH

size: .
D: .
V: TRBV5-5
J: TRBJ2-5
CDR3: ASSLAYRDMETQY